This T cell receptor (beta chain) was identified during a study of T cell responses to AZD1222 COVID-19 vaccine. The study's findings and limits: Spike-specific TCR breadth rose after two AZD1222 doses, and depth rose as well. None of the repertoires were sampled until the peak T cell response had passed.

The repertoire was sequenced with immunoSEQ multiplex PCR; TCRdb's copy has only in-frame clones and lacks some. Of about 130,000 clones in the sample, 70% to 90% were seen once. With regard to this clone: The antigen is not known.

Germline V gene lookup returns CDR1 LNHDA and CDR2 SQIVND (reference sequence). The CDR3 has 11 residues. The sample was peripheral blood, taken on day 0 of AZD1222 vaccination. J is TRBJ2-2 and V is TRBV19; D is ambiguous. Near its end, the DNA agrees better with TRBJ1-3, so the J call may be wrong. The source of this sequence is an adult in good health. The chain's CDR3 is CASSPGNTIYF. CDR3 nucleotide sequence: TGTGCCAGTAGTCCGGGAAACACCATATATTTT.